Below are 26 T cell receptor beta chains sequenced from a single sample in a study of T cells in Graves' hyperthyroidism and ophthalmopathy. The CDR3 regions of TCR beta were amplified from RNA transcripts. With the HTBI primer set, the TCR CDR3 went through a first round of RT-PCR. TCRdb fed the multiplex PCR reads into MiXCR, producing one record per CDR3 protein. The repertoire includes 350,000 to 450,000 distinct CDR3 sequences, over 11% of them detected once, and 11% sits in the top ten. The source material was blood. These receptors came from a woman aged 55-69 years with Graves' hyperthyroidism.

This clonotype was counted ten times or more. This CDR3 is CASSLNTGGTVYNEQFF. CDR3 DNA sequence: TGCGCCAGCAGCCTCAACACCGGCGGGACAGTTTACAATGAGCAGTTCTTC. The V and J genes are TRBV5-1 and TRBJ2-1; TRBD1 might be the D (7 bases). V was clipped by 4 bases and J by 4 bases, with 21 bases between them. CDR3 length: 17 amino acids. Germline CDR1 reads SGHRS; CDR2 reads YFSETQ. The whole variable domain, remainder taken from reference TRBV5-1 and TRBJ2-1, is KAGVTQTPRYLIKTRGQQVTLSCSPISGHRSVSWYQQTPGQGLQFLFEYFSETQRNKGNFPGRFSGRQFSNSRSEMNVSTLELGDSALYLCASSLNTGGTVYNEQFFGPGTRLTVL.

This clonotype was picked up one time. The V call is TRBV13, the J call TRBJ1-6; D unclear. The CDR3 covers 12 residues. Per germline, CDR1 PRHDT and CDR2 FYEKMQ (reference sequence). Trimming shortened V by 4 bases and J by 9 bases, and 7 bases separated the two germline ends. CDR3 protein: CASSYGGSPLHF. In DNA form, the CDR3 reads TGTGCCAGCAGCTATGGCGGTTCACCCCTCCACTTT.

This clonotype was picked up many times. The chain links TRBV18 to TRBJ2-3; the D is unclear. V was cut by 0 bases and J by 4 bases, with 11 bases left in between. Per the germline V gene, CDR1 is KGHSH and CDR2 is LQKENI. The CDR3 length is 15 residues. This CDR3 is CASSPPEGIADTQYF. The CDR3 DNA reads as TGTGCCAGCTCACCACCAGAAGGGATAGCAGATACGCAGTATTTT.

This clonotype was observed many times. V usage is TRBV28 and J usage is TRBJ2-3; D call uncertain. CDR1 is MDHEN, CDR2 SYDVKM, per germline. This CDR3 has 14 residues. Trimming took 5 bases from V and 0 from J, leaving 9 bases between them. CDR3 residues: CASSGDMSTDTQYF. In nucleotides, the CDR3 is TGTGCCAGCAGTGGCGATATGAGCACAGATACGCAGTATTTT.

At least ten counts were recorded for this clonotype. The rearrangement links TRBV5-1 to TRBJ1-5; the match to TRBD1 covers 7 bases. Germline values: CDR1 SGHRS, CDR2 YFSETQ. Trimming took 0 bases from V and 3 from J; bases not matched to a gene: 3. The CDR3 sequence is 15 residues long. This chain's CDR3 is CASSLGDSVNQPQHF. CDR3 nucleotide sequence: TGCGCCAGCAGCTTGGGGGACAGTGTCAATCAGCCCCAGCATTTT.

Turning to this clonotype: Compared with germline, one end of the junction differs, possibly owing to a read error. This rearrangement joins TRBV3-1 to TRBJ1-2, with 8 bases identical to TRBD1. CDR1 is LGHDT, CDR2 YNNKEL, per germline (reference sequence). The CDR3 is 15 amino acids. CDR3: CASSPGQGAYYGNTF. CDR3 bases: TGTGCCAGCAGCCCCGGGCAGGGGGCTTACTATGGCAACACCTTC.

The gene calls are TRBV2 and TRBJ2-7; D is possibly TRBD1 (5 bases). The germline V gene has CDR1 SNHLY and CDR2 FYNNEI. CDR3 size: 11 residues. Trimming pared 4 bases from V and 7 bases from J, leaving 8 bases between. The CDR3 reads CASSGQREQYF. In DNA, the CDR3 is TGTGCCAGCAGTGGACAGAGGGAGCAGTACTTC.

CDR3 sequence (DNA): TGTGCCAGCAGTGGGGGGGTGAGCTCCTACAATGAGCAGTTCTTC. Its protein product is CASSGGVSSYNEQFF. The rearrangement uses TRBV28 and TRBJ2-1; 7 positions agree with TRBD2. The ends lost 5 bases at V and 0 bases at J; junction bases unmatched: 4. Per germline, CDR1 MDHEN and CDR2 SYDVKM. The length of the CDR3 is 15 residues.

A remark on this clonotype: The germline gene is not matched at one end of the junction; a read error may be the cause. J is TRBJ2-6 and V is TRBV10-2, with 7 bases fitting TRBD2. The CDR3 spans 16 residues. Germline values: CDR1 WSHSY, CDR2 SAAADI. The CDR3 nucleotides read TGCGCCAGCAGTGAGGCGAGACCGAGCGGGGCCAGCGTCCTGACTTTC. It codes for CASSEARPSGASVLTF.

This clonotype was found many times. This chain links TRBV29-1 with TRBJ2-1; 11 bases line up with TRBD1. V was clipped by 7 bases and J by 7 bases; unmatched bases: 3. From germline, CDR1 is SQVTM and CDR2 ANQGSEA. The CDR3 spans 12 residues. The CDR3 DNA sequence: TGCAGCGCCCGGGACAGGGGGAATGAGCAGTTCTTC. Its protein product is CSARDRGNEQFF.

The table lists this clonotype with many counts. This chain connects TRBV28 to TRBJ1-2; no reliable D call. Germline-derived CDR1 and CDR2 are MDHEN and SYDVKM. The V end lost 3 bases, the J end lost 3 bases, and 8 bases lay between the germline ends. This CDR3 comprises 13 residues. The CDR3 DNA sequence: TGTGCCAGCAGTTTGACGACGGACTATGGCTACACCTTC. It specifies CASSLTTDYGYTF.

On this clonotype itself: Because the CDR3's place on the DNA is in doubt, the DNA is left out and the CDR3 is given as listed by TCRdb. The gene calls are TRBV7-9 and TRBJ2-2; the table calls TRBD1, which could not be checked here. Looked up from germline, CDR1 is SEHNR and CDR2 is FQNEAQ (reference sequence). Ends included, the CDR3 has 16 residues. The CDR3 reads CATSLRAGGLGGELFF.

This clonotype has a count of ten or more. The chain carries TRBV7-8 and TRBJ2-1, with 7 bases that match TRBD2. Per germline, CDR1 SGHVS and CDR2 FQNEAQ. Trimming cost V 2 bases and J 7 bases; bases outside gene matches: 14. The CDR3 runs to 17 residues. CDR3 coding DNA: TGTGCCAGCAGCTTAATCCCTCCGGGCGGGAGTCGGAATGAGCAGTTCTTC. This gives the protein CASSLIPPGGSRNEQFF.

This clonotype was found a few times. The chain uses TRBV12-3 or TRBV12-4 and TRBJ2-5; tentatively, D is TRBD2 (5 bases). The length of the CDR3 is 15 residues. Trimming took off 1 base at V and 7 bases at J, with 16 bases between the two ends. The CDR3: CASSLESGFRRTQYF. In DNA form, the CDR3 reads TGTGCCAGCAGTTTAGAATCGGGGTTCCGGCGGACCCAGTACTTC.

In its sample, this clonotype was seen a few times. The J gene is TRBJ1-2, the V gene TRBV6-1, with D unresolved. Germline V lookup: CDR1 MNHNS, CDR2 SASEGT. With 6 bases removed from V and 8 bases from J, the gap between germline ends came to 16 bases. The CDR3 sequence is 13 residues long. This CDR3 reads CASSSGLVGGYTF. The CDR3 DNA reads TGTGCCAGCAGCTCCGGACTGGTCGGCGGCTACACCTTC.

The chain employs TRBV9 and TRBJ2-7; 7 nucleotides match TRBD2. Germline V CDR1 and CDR2: SGDLS, YYNGEE. The V segment lost 3 bases and the J segment 6 bases; nucleotides outside the gene matches: 9. CDR3 length equals 14 residues. The CDR3 region is CASSAGTREVEQYF. The CDR3 coding sequence is TGTGCCAGCAGCGCCGGGACCCGGGAGGTCGAGCAGTACTTC.

In this sample, this clonotype turned up many times. The chain carries TRBV12-3 or TRBV12-4 and TRBJ2-1; D unresolved. The CDR3 spans 15 residues. V was pared by 1 base and J by 2 bases, with 9 bases between. The DNA of the CDR3 is TGTGCCAGCAGTTTAGGCCCCCCCCCCTACAATGAGCAGTTCTTC. Amino acid sequence: CASSLGPPPYNEQFF.

In this sample, this clonotype turned up many times. This chain connects TRBV7-9 to TRBJ1-1; D is perhaps TRBD1 (6 bases). The V end lost 4 bases, the J end lost 0 bases, and 12 bases lay between the germline ends. This CDR3 region has 15 residues. Germline V gene sequence: CDR1 SEHNR, CDR2 FQNEAQ (reference sequence). This CDR3 reads CASSYPQGLNTEAFF. The CDR3 DNA reads TGTGCCAGCAGCTACCCACAGGGTTTGAACACTGAAGCTTTCTTT.

The V call is TRBV10-1, the J call TRBJ2-1; D gene ambiguous. V was clipped by 7 bases and J by 6 bases, with 4 bases between them. This CDR3 region has 10 residues. From germline, CDR1 is WNHNN and CDR2 SYGVQD (reference sequence). In DNA form, the CDR3 reads TGCGCCAGCATGGGCAATGAGCAGTTCTTC. This encodes CASMGNEQFF.

There are many counts of this clonotype. This sequence joins TRBV5-8 and TRBJ1-5; D unclear. Between the trimmed V and J ends, which lost 6 bases and 7 bases, there was a span of 14 bases. CDR1 is SGHTS and CDR2 is YDEGEE in the germline V gene. The CDR3 loop spans 13 amino acids. For the CDR3, the DNA is TGTGCCAGCATCGGGCGGGGTGGGCAGCCCCAGCATTTT. Encoded protein: CASIGRGGQPQHF.

This clonotype has a handful of counts. The rearrangement uses TRBV27 and TRBJ2-5; 13 bases match TRBD2. Germline CDR1 and CDR2: MNHEY and SMNVEV (reference sequence). The CDR3 is made up of 16 amino acids. J lost 1 base, V lost 6 bases, and 5 bases had no gene match. CDR3 coding DNA: TGTGCCAGCAGCTCACTAGCGGGAGGGCTCCAAGAGACCCAGTACTTC. It is translated as CASSSLAGGLQETQYF.

This clonotype has ten or more counts. This chain's CDR3 is CASSPPGIWTDTQYF. The CDR3 DNA is TGTGCCAGCTCACCACCGGGAATTTGGACAGATACGCAGTATTTT. This rearrangement joins TRBV18 to TRBJ2-3; D gene uncertain. Germline CDR1 and CDR2: KGHSH and LQKENI. The length of the CDR3 is 15 residues. V lost 0 bases, J lost 3 bases, and 10 bases lay in between.

There are a few counts of this clonotype. The junction does not match germline at one end; this may be a read error. The chain links TRBV28 to TRBJ2-6, with D possibly matching TRBD1 (5 bases). CDR1 MDHEN and CDR2 SYDVKM come from the germline V gene. This CDR3 comprises 15 residues. The DNA of the CDR3 is TGTGCCAGCAGCCAACACCGCTCTGGGGCCAACGTCCCGACTTTC. Protein sequence: CASSQHRSGANVPTF.

This clonotype was observed at least ten times. V is TRBV28 and J is TRBJ2-7; D perhaps matches TRBD1 (6 bases). The germline V and J ends were trimmed by 6 bases and 3 bases, with 12 bases remaining between them. Germline loops: CDR1 MDHEN, CDR2 SYDVKM. This CDR3 has 13 amino acids. The CDR3 DNA reads as TGTGCCAGCAGGGAACAGGGATACTACGAGCAGTACTTC. Residues: CASREQGYYEQYF.

This clonotype was detected many times. The chain employs TRBV30 and TRBJ1-2; D is undetermined. The CDR3 is 13 residues long. From germline, CDR1 is GTSNPN and CDR2 SVGIG (reference sequence). V dropped 0 bases and J dropped 7 bases, with 12 bases sitting between them. The CDR3: CAWSVVREGGYTF. The CDR3 region has the DNA TGTGCCTGGAGTGTAGTCCGGGAGGGTGGCTACACCTTC.

This clonotype was detected ten times or more. The CDR3 protein is CASSSRLEGQGGSPLHF. DNA of the CDR3: TGTGCCAGCAGCTCCCGCCTGGAAGGACAGGGGGGTTCACCCCTCCACTTT. The chain carries TRBV5-5 and TRBJ1-6; 10 nucleotides agree with TRBD1. The junction had 12 bases not matched to a gene; V was cut back by 3 bases and J by 9 bases. This CDR3 comprises 17 residues. CDR1 is SGHKS and CDR2 is YYEKEE in the germline V gene (reference sequence).